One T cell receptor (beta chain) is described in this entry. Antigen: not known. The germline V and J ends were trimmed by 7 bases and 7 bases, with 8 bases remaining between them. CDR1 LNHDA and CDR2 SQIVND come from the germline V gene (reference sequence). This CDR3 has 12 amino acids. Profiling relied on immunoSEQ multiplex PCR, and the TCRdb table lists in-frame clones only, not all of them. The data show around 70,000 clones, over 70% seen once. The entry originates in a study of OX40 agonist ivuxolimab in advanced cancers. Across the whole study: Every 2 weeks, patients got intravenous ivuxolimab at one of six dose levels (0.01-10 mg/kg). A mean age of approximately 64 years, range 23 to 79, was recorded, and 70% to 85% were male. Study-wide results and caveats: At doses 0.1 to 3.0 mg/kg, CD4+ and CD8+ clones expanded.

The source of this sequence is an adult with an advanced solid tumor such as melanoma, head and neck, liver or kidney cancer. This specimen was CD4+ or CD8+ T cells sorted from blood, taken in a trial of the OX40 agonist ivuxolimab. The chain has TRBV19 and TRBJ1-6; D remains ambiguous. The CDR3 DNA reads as TGTGCCAGTACACAGCCGAATTCACCCCTCCACTTT. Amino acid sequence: CASTQPNSPLHF.